This TCR beta chain was sequenced during a study of blood T cell repertoires in COVID-19. Study background: Acute and convalescent COVID-19 specimens originated in the United States, Italy and Spain.

TCRdb's copy holds only in-frame clones and misses some; the assay was immunoSEQ multiplex PCR. The sample has some 200,000 clones, less than 95% seen once. The sequencing sample was made of peripheral blood. This clonotype was sampled from a man younger than 45 with COVID-19, enrolled during active disease.

CDR3 coding DNA: TGTGCCAGTAGGTTACAGGTCTCTGGGGCCAACGTCCTGACTTTC. Amino acid sequence: CASRLQVSGANVLTF. The J gene is TRBJ2-6, the V gene TRBV19; D is possibly TRBD1 (5 bases). From germline, CDR1 is LNHDA and CDR2 SQIVND (reference sequence). The V gene lost 6 bases and the J gene lost 0 bases, with 9 bases spanning the gap. This CDR3 contains 15 residues.